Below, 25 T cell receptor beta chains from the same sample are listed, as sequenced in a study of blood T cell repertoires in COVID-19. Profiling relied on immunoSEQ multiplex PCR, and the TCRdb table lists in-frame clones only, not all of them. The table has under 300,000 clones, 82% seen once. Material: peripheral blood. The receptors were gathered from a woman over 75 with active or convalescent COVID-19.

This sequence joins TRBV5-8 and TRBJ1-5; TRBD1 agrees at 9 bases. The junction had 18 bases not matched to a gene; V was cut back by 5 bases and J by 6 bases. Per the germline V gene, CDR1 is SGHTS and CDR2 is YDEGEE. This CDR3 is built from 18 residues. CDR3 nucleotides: TGTGCCAGCAGTTACCAGGGGACAGGGTCTTTTCTGGGTCAGCCCCAGCATTTT. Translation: CASSYQGTGSFLGQPQHF.

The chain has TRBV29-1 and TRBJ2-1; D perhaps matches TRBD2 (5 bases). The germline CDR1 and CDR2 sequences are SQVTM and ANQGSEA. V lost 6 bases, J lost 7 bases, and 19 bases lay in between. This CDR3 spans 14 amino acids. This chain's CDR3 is CSVSPGSGSNEQFF. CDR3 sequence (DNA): TGCAGCGTGAGCCCGGGATCGGGTTCGAATGAGCAGTTCTTC.

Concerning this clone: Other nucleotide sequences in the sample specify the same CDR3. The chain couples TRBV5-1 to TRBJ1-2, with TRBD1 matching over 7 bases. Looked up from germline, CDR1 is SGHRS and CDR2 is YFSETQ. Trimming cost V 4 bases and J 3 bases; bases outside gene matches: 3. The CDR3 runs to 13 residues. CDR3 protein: CASSLDRDYGYTF. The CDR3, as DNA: TGCGCCAGCAGCCTCGACAGGGACTATGGCTACACCTTC.

The CDR3 nucleotides are TGCGCCAGCTCAATTAGTAGTTACGAGCAGTACTTC. Its translation is CASSISSYEQYF. The chain joins TRBV5-1 to TRBJ2-7; D is unresolved. V was shortened by 7 bases and J by 4 bases, with 12 bases between the two germline ends. The CDR3 runs 12 residues. CDR1 and CDR2 (germline): SGHRS, YFSETQ.

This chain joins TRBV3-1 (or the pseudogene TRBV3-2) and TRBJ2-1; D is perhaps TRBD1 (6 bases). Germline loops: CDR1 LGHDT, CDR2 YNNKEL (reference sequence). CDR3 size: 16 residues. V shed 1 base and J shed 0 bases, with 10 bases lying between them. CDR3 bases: TGTGCCAGCAGCCAAGGGGGGCTCAGCTCCTACAATGAGCAGTTCTTC. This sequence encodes CASSQGGLSSYNEQFF.

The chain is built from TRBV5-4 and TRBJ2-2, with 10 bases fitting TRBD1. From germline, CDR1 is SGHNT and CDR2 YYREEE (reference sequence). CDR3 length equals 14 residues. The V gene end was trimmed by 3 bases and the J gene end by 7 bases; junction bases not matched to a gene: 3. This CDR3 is CASSWRTGGGELFF. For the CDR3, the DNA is TGTGCCAGCAGCTGGAGGACAGGGGGCGGGGAGCTGTTTTTT.

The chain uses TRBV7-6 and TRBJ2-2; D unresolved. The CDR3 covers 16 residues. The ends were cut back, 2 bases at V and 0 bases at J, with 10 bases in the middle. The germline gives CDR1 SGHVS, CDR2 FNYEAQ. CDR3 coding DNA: TGTGCCAGCAGCTTAAATACTTATACGAACACCGGGGAGCTGTTTTTT. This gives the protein CASSLNTYTNTGELFF.

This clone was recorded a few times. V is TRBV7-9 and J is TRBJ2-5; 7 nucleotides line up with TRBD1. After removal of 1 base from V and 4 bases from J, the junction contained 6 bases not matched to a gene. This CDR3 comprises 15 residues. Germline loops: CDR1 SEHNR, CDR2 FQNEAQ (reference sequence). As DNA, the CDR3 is TGTGCCAGCAGCTTAGAACAGGGGCCATCAGAGACCCAGTACTTC. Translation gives CASSLEQGPSETQYF. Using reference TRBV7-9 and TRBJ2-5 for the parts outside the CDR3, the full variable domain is DTGVSQNPRHKITKRGQNVTFRCDPISEHNRLYWYRQTLGQGPEFLTYFQNEAQLEKSRLLSDRFSAERPKGSFSTLEIQRTEQGDSAMYLCASSLEQGPSETQYFGPGTRLLVL.

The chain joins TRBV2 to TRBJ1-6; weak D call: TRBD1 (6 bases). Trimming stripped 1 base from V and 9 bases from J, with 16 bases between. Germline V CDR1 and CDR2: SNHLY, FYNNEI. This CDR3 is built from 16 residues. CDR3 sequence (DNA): TGTGCCAGCAGTGAAGACCCTCAGGGGTGGGGTTCACCCCTCCACTTT. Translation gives CASSEDPQGWGSPLHF.

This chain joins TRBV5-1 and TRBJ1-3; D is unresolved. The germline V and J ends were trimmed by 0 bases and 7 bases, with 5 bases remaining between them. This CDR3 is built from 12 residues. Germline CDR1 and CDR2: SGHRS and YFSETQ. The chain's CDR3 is CASSLDSNTIYF. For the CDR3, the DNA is TGCGCCAGCAGCTTGGACTCGAACACCATATATTTT.

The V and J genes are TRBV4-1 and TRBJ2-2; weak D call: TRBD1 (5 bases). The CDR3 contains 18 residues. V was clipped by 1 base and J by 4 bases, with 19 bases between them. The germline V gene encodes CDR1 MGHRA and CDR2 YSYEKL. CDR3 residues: CASSQVGVRTSFTGELFF. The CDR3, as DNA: TGCGCCAGCAGCCAAGTCGGTGTTAGGACATCTTTCACCGGGGAGCTGTTTTTT.

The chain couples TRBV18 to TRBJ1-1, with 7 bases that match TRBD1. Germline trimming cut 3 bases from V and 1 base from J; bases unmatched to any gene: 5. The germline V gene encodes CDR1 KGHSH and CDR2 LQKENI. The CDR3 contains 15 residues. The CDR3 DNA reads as TGTGCCAGCTCACCTAAGGGGGCTCAGAACACTGAAGCTTTCTTT. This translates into CASSPKGAQNTEAFF. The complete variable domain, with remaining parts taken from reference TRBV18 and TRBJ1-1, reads NAGVMQNPRHLVRRRGQEARLRCSPMKGHSHVYWYRQLPEEGLKFMVYLQKENIIDESGMPKERFSAEFPKEGPSILRIQQVVRGDSAAYFCASSPKGAQNTEAFFGQGTRLTVV.

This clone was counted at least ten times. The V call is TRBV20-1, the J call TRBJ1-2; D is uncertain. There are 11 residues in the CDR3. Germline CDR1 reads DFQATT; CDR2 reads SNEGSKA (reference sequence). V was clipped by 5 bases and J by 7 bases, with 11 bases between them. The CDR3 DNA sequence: TGCAGTGCTCCCTCTGGGAGTGGCTACACCTTC. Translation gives CSAPSGSGYTF.

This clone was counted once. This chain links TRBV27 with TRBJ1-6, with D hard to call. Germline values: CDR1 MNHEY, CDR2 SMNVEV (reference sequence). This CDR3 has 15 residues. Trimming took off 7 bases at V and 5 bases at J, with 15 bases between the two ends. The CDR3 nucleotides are TGTGCCAGCACCTACGGAGTTTTGAATAATTCACCCCTCCACTTT. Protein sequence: CASTYGVLNNSPLHF.

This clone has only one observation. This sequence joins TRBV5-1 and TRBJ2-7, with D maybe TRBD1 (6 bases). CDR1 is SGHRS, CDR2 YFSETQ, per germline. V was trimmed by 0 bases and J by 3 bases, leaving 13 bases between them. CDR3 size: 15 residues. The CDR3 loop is CASSLGRTANYEQYF. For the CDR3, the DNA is TGCGCCAGCAGCTTGGGGCGGACAGCCAACTACGAGCAGTACTTC.

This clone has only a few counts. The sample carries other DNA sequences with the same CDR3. The CDR3 here is CASSPRGGEQYF. DNA for the CDR3: TGTGCCAGCAGCCCTCGAGGGGGAGAGCAGTACTTC. The chain uses TRBV7-9 and TRBJ2-7; the D gene is possibly TRBD1 (6 bases). V was pared by 5 bases and J by 7 bases, with 12 bases between. The CDR3 is 12 amino acids. Germline CDR1 is SEHNR and CDR2 is FQNEAQ (reference sequence).

CDR3 coding DNA: TGTGCCAGCAGACGGGAGTTTAATGAAAAACTGTTTTTT. Protein: CASRREFNEKLFF. The genes are TRBV6-5 and TRBJ1-4; D ambiguous. CDR3 length: 13 amino acids. Trimming stripped 6 bases from V and 4 bases from J, with 9 bases between. From germline, CDR1 is MNHEY and CDR2 SVGAGI.

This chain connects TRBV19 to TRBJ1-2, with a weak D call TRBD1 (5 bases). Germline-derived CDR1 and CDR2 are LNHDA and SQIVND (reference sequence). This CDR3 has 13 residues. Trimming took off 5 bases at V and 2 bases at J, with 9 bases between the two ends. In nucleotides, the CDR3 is TGTGCCAGTAGTTACGGGGGAAACTATGGCTACACCTTC. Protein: CASSYGGNYGYTF.

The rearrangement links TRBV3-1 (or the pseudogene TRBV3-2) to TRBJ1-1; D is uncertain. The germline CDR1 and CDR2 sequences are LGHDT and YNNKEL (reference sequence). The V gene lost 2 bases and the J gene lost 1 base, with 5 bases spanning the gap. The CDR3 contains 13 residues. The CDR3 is CASSQWANTEAFF. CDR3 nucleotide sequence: TGTGCCAGCAGCCAATGGGCGAACACTGAAGCTTTCTTT.

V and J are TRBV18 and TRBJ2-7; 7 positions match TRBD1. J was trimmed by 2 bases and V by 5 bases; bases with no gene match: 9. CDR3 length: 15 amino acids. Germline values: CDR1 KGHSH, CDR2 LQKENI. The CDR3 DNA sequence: TGTGCCAGCTCAACAAACAGGGGCCGGACCTACGAGCAGTACTTC. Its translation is CASSTNRGRTYEQYF.

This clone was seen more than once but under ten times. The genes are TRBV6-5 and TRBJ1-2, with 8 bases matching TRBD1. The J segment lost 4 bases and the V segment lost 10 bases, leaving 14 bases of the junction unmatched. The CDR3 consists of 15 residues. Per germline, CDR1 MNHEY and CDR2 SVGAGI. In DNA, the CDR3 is TGTGCCACCCGGGGGAGGGGACAGGAGATCTATGGCTACACCTTC. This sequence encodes CATRGRGQEIYGYTF.

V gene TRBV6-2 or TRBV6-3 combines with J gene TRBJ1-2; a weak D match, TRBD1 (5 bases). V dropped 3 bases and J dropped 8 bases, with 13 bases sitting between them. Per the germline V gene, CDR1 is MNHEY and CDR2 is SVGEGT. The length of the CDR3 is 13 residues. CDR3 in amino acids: CASSYTAGGGYTF. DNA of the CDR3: TGTGCCAGCAGTTATACTGCCGGGGGAGGCTACACCTTC.

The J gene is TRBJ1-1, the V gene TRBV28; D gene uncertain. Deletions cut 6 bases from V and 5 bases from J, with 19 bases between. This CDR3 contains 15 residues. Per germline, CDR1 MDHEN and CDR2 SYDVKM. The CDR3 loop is CASSYALRGSTEAFF. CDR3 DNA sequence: TGTGCCAGCAGCTACGCCCTCCGGGGATCTACTGAAGCTTTCTTT.

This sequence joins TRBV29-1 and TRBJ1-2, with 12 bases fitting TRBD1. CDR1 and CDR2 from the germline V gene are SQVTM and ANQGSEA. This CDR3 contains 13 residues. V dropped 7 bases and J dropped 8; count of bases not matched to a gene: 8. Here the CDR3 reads CSAEGQGAQGYTF. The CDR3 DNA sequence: TGCAGCGCCGAGGGACAGGGGGCTCAAGGCTACACCTTC. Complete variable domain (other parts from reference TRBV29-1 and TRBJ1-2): SAVISQKPSRDICQRGTSLTIQCQVDSQVTMMFWYRQQPGQSLTLIATANQGSEATYESGFVIDKFPISRPNLTFSTLTVSNMSPEDSSIYLCSAEGQGAQGYTFGSGTRLTVV.

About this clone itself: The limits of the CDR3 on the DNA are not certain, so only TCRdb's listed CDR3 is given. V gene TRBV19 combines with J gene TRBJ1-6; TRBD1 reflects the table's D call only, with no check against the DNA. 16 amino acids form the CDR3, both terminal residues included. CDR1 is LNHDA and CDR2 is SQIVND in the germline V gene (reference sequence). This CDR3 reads CASTSDRAFYNSPLHF.